The 6 T cell receptor beta chains reported below all come from one sample, sequenced in a study of T cells expressing NK-cell markers. TCRdb re-called the 5' RACE reads; one entry per CDR3 protein, DNA not given. The clone table shows under 600,000 distinct CDR3 sequences, with the ten largest holding approximately 1.5%. The sequenced material came from blood T cells: a sorted CD56 or NKG2C T cell subset, CD4+ or CD8+ T cells, or bulk PBMC T cells (not recorded which). Source of these receptors: a woman aged 45-60 years in good health.

The V gene is TRBV6-6, the J gene TRBJ2-1; the TCRdb D gene call, TRBD1, has no DNA to confirm it. Germline V gene data show CDR1 as MNHNY and CDR2 as SVGAGI (reference sequence). The CDR3 has 14 amino acids. CDR3 sequence: CASSYGGTPAEQFF.

This chain links TRBV28 with TRBJ2-3; TCRdb selects TRBD1, and the lack of DNA leaves this call unchecked. The CDR3 has 13 residues. Germline assignment: CDR1 MDHEN and CDR2 SYDVKM. CDR3 sequence: CASSSQQGDTQYF.

V and J are TRBV11-3 and TRBJ2-1; the D call from TCRdb, TRBD2, cannot be confirmed without DNA. Germline CDR1 is SGHNT and CDR2 is YENEEA. CDR3 length: 14 amino acids. The CDR3 here is CASSDLREGYEQFF.

The chain combines TRBV6-1 with TRBJ1-6. Germline V lookup: CDR1 MNHNS, CDR2 SASEGT. The CDR3 is 14 residues long. The CDR3 sequence: CASSEAPRGSPLHF.

The chain has TRBV4-1 and TRBJ1-2; TCRdb indicates TRBD1, and absent DNA this call remains unverified. The CDR3 spans 15 residues. CDR1 and CDR2 (germline): MGHRA, YSYEKL. CDR3 loop: CASSHRQGTENGYTF.

CDR3 loop: CAWSNQGGEQFF. The chain has TRBV30 and TRBJ2-1; there is no DNA to check the TCRdb D call of TRBD1. From germline, CDR1 is GTSNPN and CDR2 SVGIG (reference sequence). The CDR3 is 12 residues long.